This is a list of T cell receptor beta chains from one sample in a study of OX40 agonist ivuxolimab in advanced cancers. TCRdb's table, derived via immunoSEQ multiplex PCR, lists solely in-frame clones and lacks some. The repertoire holds 90,000 to 100,000 clones, with around 89% as singletons. Specimen: CD4+ or CD8+ T cells sorted from blood, collected in a trial of the OX40 agonist ivuxolimab. Every receptor here comes from an adult with an advanced solid tumor such as melanoma, head and neck, liver or kidney cancer. The CDR3 runs from the conserved cysteine through the conserved F or W. Each record gives: J gene, D gene, V gene, clone size, CDR3 protein, CDR3 DNA. D genes are given only for firm matches. Size values are once, few and many counts, or a class for expanded clones, and some rows have none.

TRBJ1-5	.	TRBV4-2	once	CASSQDLRTPQPQHF	TGTGCCAGCAGCCAAGATTTGAGGACGCCACAGCCCCAGCATTTT
TRBJ2-7	.	TRBV11-2	.	CASSLSVADRTYEQYF	TGTGCCAGCAGCTTAAGTGTGGCAGATAGAACCTACGAGCAGTACTTC
TRBJ1-1	.	TRBV4-2	.	CASSFVGLRAFF	TGTGCCAGCAGTTTCGTGGGACTTCGGGCTTTCTTT
TRBJ2-7	TRBD1	TRBV11-1	once	CASSSGTGGSYEQYF	TGTGCCAGCAGCTCCGGGACAGGGGGCTCCTACGAGCAGTACTTC
TRBJ1-2	.	TRBV29-1	.	CSVLGQFYTF	TGCAGCGTTCTCGGACAGTTCTACACCTTC
TRBJ1-2	TRBD1	TRBV11-2	.	CASSWGTGGNYGYTF	TGTGCCAGCAGCTGGGGGACAGGGGGTAACTATGGCTACACCTTC
TRBJ1-6	.	TRBV11-2	.	CASTPSGSSSPLHF	TGTGCCAGCACCCCAAGCGGCAGTTCTTCACCCCTCCACTTT
TRBJ2-7	TRBD1	TRBV14	.	CASSEGTGANSYEQYF	TGTGCCAGCAGCGAAGGGACAGGGGCCAACTCCTACGAGCAGTACTTC
TRBJ2-5	.	TRBV11-2	.	CASSSGGGLETQYF	TGTGCCAGCAGCTCCGGAGGGGGCTTGGAGACCCAGTACTTC
TRBJ2-3	TRBD2	TRBV14	.	CASSTLAGGPDTQYF	TGTGCCAGCAGTACCCTAGCGGGAGGGCCAGATACGCAGTATTTT
TRBJ2-1	.	TRBV5-1	few	CASSRFVEQFF	TGCGCCAGCAGCCGGTTCGTTGAGCAGTTCTTC